This is a list of T cell receptor beta chains from one sample in a study of technical replicates of blood from a few donors. Here immunoSEQ multiplex PCR was the method, and the copy in TCRdb shows in-frame clones only, minus some. The data show under 85,000 clones, 95% to 97% seen once. The sample taken for sequencing was T cells isolated from PBMCs. All receptors come from a human donor in good health. Each CDR3 is given with its conserved first and last residue. The D gene is left open where the match is weak. Clone size is given for some rows only: seen once, a few or many times, or a class if the clone is expanded.

V	J	size	D	CDR3	DNA
TRBV6-5	TRBJ1-2	once	TRBD1	CASSRGGGHGSYTF	TGTGCCAGCAGTCGAGGGGGCGGCCATGGAAGCTACACCTTC
TRBV6-4	TRBJ1-2	.	.	CASSDGVAGTNYGYTF	TGTGCCAGCAGTGACGGGGTGGCAGGGACTAACTATGGCTACACCTTC
TRBV28	TRBJ2-3	.	TRBD2	CASSPLLAQSTDTQYF	TGTGCCAGCAGTCCTCTACTAGCGCAAAGCACAGATACGCAGTATTTT
TRBV2	TRBJ2-4	.	TRBD1	CASSVGGTGYNIQYF	TGTGCCAGCAGTGTTGGTGGGACAGGGTATAACATTCAGTACTTC
TRBV30	TRBJ2-1	.	TRBD1	CAWSGGTGAKFF	TGTGCCTGGAGTGGGGGGACAGGGGCAAAGTTCTTC
TRBV5-4	TRBJ2-5	.	.	CASSLDGNQETQYF	TGTGCCAGCAGCTTGGACGGGAACCAAGAGACCCAGTACTTC
TRBV7-9	TRBJ1-2	once	.	CASSLDRSYGYTF	TGTGCCAGCAGCTTAGACCGGAGCTATGGCTACACCTTC
TRBV11-2	TRBJ1-3	once	.	CASRQTGSGNTIYF	TGTGCCAGCAGACAAACAGGGTCTGGAAACACCATATATTTT
TRBV6-5	TRBJ2-7	.	.	CASSYEATYEQYF	TGTGCCAGCAGTTACGAGGCAACCTACGAGCAGTACTTC
TRBV5-6	TRBJ2-5	.	.	CASSFWNGRETQYF	TGTGCCAGCAGCTTTTGGAACGGGAGAGAGACCCAGTACTTC
TRBV28	TRBJ1-5	.	.	CASSLAASGYQPQHF	TGTGCCAGCAGTTTAGCTGCTTCAGGATATCAGCCCCAGCATTTT
TRBV7-9	TRBJ2-2	.	.	CASSPSENTGELFF	TGTGCCAGCAGTCCTAGCGAGAACACCGGGGAGCTGTTTTTT
TRBV6-6	TRBJ2-7	.	TRBD1	CASKAGQGAYEQYF	TGTGCCAGCAAGGCCGGACAGGGGGCCTACGAGCAGTACTTC
TRBV19	TRBJ1-2	.	.	CASSIGGTVNYGYTF	TGTGCCAGTAGTATAGGCGGGACGGTAAACTATGGCTACACCTTC
TRBV6-5	TRBJ1-1	.	.	CASSYSTRGGNTEAFF	TGTGCCAGCAGTTACTCCACCCGCGGGGGTAACACTGAAGCTTTCTTT
TRBV19	TRBJ1-5	.	.	CASISSSGINQPQHF	TGTGCCAGTATCTCCTCGTCGGGGATCAATCAGCCCCAGCATTTT
TRBV27	TRBJ2-7	.	TRBD2	CASSLQREAYEQYF	TGTGCCAGCAGTTTACAGCGGGAGGCGTACGAGCAGTACTTC
TRBV4-3	TRBJ2-2	.	TRBD2	CASSQDTRSGRFGELFF	TGCGCCAGCAGCCAAGATACGCGAAGCGGGAGGTTCGGGGAGCTGTTTTTT
TRBV2	TRBJ1-4	once	TRBD1	CASRGQYNEKLFF	TGTGCCAGCAGGGGACAGTATAATGAAAAACTGTTTTTT
TRBV25-1	TRBJ1-6	.	.	CASSESTHQGSPLHF	TGTGCCAGCAGTGAATCCACTCATCAGGGTTCACCCCTCCACTTT
TRBV25-1	TRBJ2-5	.	.	CASSEHHSGQLTQYF	TGTGCCAGCAGCGAGCACCACTCAGGGCAGTTGACCCAGTACTTC
TRBV5-1	TRBJ2-3	.	.	CASSLWTESTDTQYF	TGCGCCAGCAGTCTTTGGACAGAGAGCACAGATACGCAGTATTTT
TRBV18	TRBJ1-1	.	.	CASSPRQELNEAFF	TGTGCCAGCTCACCACGACAGGAGCTAAACGAAGCTTTCTTT
TRBV28	TRBJ1-2	.	.	CASSYPEGNYGYTF	TGTGCCAGCAGTTACCCAGAGGGTAACTATGGCTACACCTTC
TRBV30	TRBJ1-1	.	.	CAWRRGNTEAFF	TGTGCCTGGAGAAGGGGAAACACTGAAGCTTTCTTT
TRBV2	TRBJ1-1	few	.	CASSERSLQGRNTEAFF	TGTGCCAGCAGTGAAAGGTCCTTACAGGGAAGGAACACTGAAGCTTTCTTT
TRBV11-3	TRBJ2-7	.	TRBD1	CASNKGGQVSYEQYF	TGTGCCAGCAACAAGGGGGGACAGGTTTCCTACGAGCAGTACTTC
TRBV30	TRBJ1-3	.	.	CAWGSGIAGNTIYF	TGTGCCTGGGGGTCGGGGATAGCTGGAAACACCATATATTTT
TRBV19	TRBJ1-1	once	.	CASSIPGTFNTEAFF	TGTGCCAGTAGTATACCCGGGACATTTAACACTGAAGCTTTCTTT
TRBV11-3	TRBJ2-5	few	.	CASSLDLTEISQETQYF	TGTGCCAGCAGCTTAGATCTTACAGAAATATCTCAAGAGACCCAGTACTTC
TRBV2	TRBJ2-2	.	TRBD2	CASRGGEITGELFF	TGTGCCAGCCGGGGGGGAGAGATCACCGGGGAGCTGTTTTTT
TRBV7-9	TRBJ1-4	.	TRBD1	CASSKTPTGADEKLFF	TGTGCCAGCAGTAAAACGCCCACAGGGGCCGATGAAAAACTGTTTTTT
TRBV5-4	TRBJ2-7	.	.	CASSSNYEQYF	TGTGCCAGCAGCTCAAACTACGAGCAGTACTTC
TRBV19	TRBJ2-1	.	.	CASSIRGEWMDEQFF	TGTGCCAGTAGTATTCGCGGGGAATGGATGGATGAGCAGTTCTTC
TRBV6-1	TRBJ1-5	.	.	CASSRGREQPQHF	TGTGCCAGCAGTAGAGGGAGGGAGCAGCCCCAGCATTTT